This note documents a single T cell receptor beta chain sequence. Its antigen remains unidentified. No base quality information exists; no much larger clone differs at one position. This specimen belongs to a study of T-cell reconstitution after alpha-beta-depleted transplantation in children (dated by TCRdb to the mid-2010s). Describing the broader study: Using TCR repertoire profiling, the study quantitatively followed how T-cell immune reconstitution unfolded in children after TCRalphabeta/CD19-depleted allogeneic hematopoietic cell transplantation.

Preparation of the library involved PCR. Sequencing instrument: Illumina HiSeq 2500. Molecular barcoding was employed in the preparation of TCR libraries, with unique molecular identifiers being used to normalize TCRbeta repertoire quantification. TCRdb reprocessing: public reads trimmed at Q25 with fastp, clones called with MiXCR, in-frame beta chains kept. Rows are unified per CDR3 protein, each entry keeping the most common DNA and genes. The sample table shows some 350,000 distinct CDR3 sequences, and around 15% are seen once. About 41% of the sample is taken by the ten largest. Unmatched junction bases come to 3, with V trimmed by 0 bases and J by 4 bases. CDR1 and CDR2, per the germline V gene, are KGHSH and LQKENI. From the cysteine up to the phenylalanine, the CDR3 has a length of 15 residues. Just CDR3 DNA is preserved here, 45 bases in frame from base 1. The treatment or condition label here, explained by the study, means: allogeneic hematopoietic cell transplantation with graft depleted of TCRalphabeta T cells and CD19 B cells. The children who served as transplant recipients had been given grafts of TCRalphabeta/CD19-depleted allogeneic hematopoietic cells.

What the work shows at the level of the full study, not this receptor alone: Over subsequent months, a decline in hyperexpanded clone frequencies was noted, and after one year, T-cell counts and TCRbeta diversity were mostly ascribed to newly produced T cells. The apparently early recovery of alphabetaT-cell counts about two months after transplant reportedly depended on only several hundred rapidly expanded clones that came from non-depleted graft cells. In some patients, the high TCRbeta diversity seen at day 60 was put down to recipient T cells and intrathymic progenitors that had survived conditioning.

The specimen was PBMCs, mostly from graft donor cells, collected 360 days after TCRalphabeta/CD19-depleted stem cell transplant. Recombination connected TRBV18 to TRBJ1-2; 9 junctional bases match TRBD1. The clonotype was recovered from a male patient aged 2 to 9 who had a stem cell transplant for acute lymphoblastic leukemia, so the T cells may come from the graft donor. CDR3 protein: CASSPPGQGPYGYTF. The base sequence is TGTGCCAGCTCACCACCGGGACAGGGCCCCTATGGCTACACCTTC.